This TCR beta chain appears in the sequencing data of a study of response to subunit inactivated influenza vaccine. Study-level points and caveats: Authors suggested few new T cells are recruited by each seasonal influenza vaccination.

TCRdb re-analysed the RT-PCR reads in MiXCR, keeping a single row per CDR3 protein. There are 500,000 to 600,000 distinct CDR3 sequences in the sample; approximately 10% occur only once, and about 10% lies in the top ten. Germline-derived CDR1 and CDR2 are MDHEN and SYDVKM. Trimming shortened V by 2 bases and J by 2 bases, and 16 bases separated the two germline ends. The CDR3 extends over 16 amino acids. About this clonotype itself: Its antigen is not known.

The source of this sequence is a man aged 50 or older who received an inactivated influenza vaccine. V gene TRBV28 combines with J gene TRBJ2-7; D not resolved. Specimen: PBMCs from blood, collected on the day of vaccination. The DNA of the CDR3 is TGTGCCAGCAGTTTACGTCCACTGAGAAAAACCTACGAGCAGTACTTC. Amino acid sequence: CASSLRPLRKTYEQYF. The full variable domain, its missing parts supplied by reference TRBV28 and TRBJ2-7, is DVKVTQSSRYLVKRTGEKVFLECVQDMDHENMFWYRQDPGLGLRLIYFSYDVKMKEKGDIPEGYSVSREKKERFSLILESASTNQTSMYLCASSLRPLRKTYEQYFGPGTRLTVT.